Below, 14 T cell receptor beta chains from the same sample are listed, as sequenced in a study of memory CD4+ T cells and cytomegalovirus serostatus. Sequencing used immunoSEQ multiplex PCR; TCRdb keeps in-frame clones, though not all of them. The repertoire has 50,000 to 75,000 clones, 75% to 90% of them found once; the top ten carry 0.85% to 0.95%. The sort gate was single viable CD3+CD4+CD8-CD45RO+ cells for memory CD4+ T cells. The sequencing input was memory CD4+ T cells from blood. The receptors stem from an adult in good health and CMV-seronegative.

The rearrangement links TRBV11-2 to TRBJ1-6; the D gene is possibly TRBD1 (5 bases). The V end lost 5 bases, the J end lost 4 bases, and 15 bases lay between the germline ends. From germline, CDR1 is SGHAT and CDR2 FQNNGV. CDR3 length: 16 amino acids. CDR3 DNA sequence: TGTGCCAGCAGCCGGGGACCTCTCGTGTATAATTCACCCCTCCACTTT. This gives the protein CASSRGPLVYNSPLHF.

The chain couples TRBV4-1 to TRBJ2-3; 10 bases line up with TRBD1. Unmatched junction bases numbered 4, after V lost 3 bases and J lost 4 bases. Germline V gene data show CDR1 as MGHRA and CDR2 as YSYEKL. This CDR3 region has 15 residues. The CDR3 sequence: CASSQAGTGADTQYF. CDR3 nucleotides: TGCGCCAGCAGCCAGGCCGGGACAGGGGCAGATACGCAGTATTTT.

This chain joins TRBV4-1 and TRBJ1-1, with 10 positions matching TRBD1. The junction had 8 bases not matched to a gene; V was cut back by 0 bases and J by 1 base. Germline V lookup: CDR1 MGHRA, CDR2 YSYEKL. The length of the CDR3 is 18 residues. The CDR3 region has the DNA TGCGCCAGCAGCCAAGATGCGAGACAGGGGGCAGGGAACACTGAAGCTTTCTTT. The encoded protein is CASSQDARQGAGNTEAFF.

This clone was counted only a few times. The chain recombines TRBV23-1 with TRBJ1-1, with TRBD1 identical over 8 bases. TRBV23-1 is sorted into the ORF group, with uncertain function. Trimming removed 2 bases from V and 6 bases from J; junction bases left unmatched: 11. This CDR3 is built from 16 residues. The CDR3 coding sequence is TGCGCCAGCAGTCAAGGAAAAATAGGACAGGGTTCTGAAGCTTTCTTT. Encoded protein: CASSQGKIGQGSEAFF.

The genes are TRBV9 and TRBJ2-3; 12 nucleotides agree with TRBD2. The CDR3 runs to 21 residues. V lost 0 bases, J lost 1 base, and 15 bases stayed unmatched. CDR1 is SGDLS and CDR2 is YYNGEE in the germline V gene. The CDR3 region is CASSVVGASGGALRGTDTQYF. CDR3 nucleotides: TGTGCCAGCAGCGTAGTGGGTGCTAGCGGGGGGGCCTTGAGAGGCACAGATACGCAGTATTTT.

V is TRBV7-6 and J is TRBJ2-4, with a tentative D call TRBD1 (6 bases). Trimming shortened V by 5 bases and J by 2 bases, and 13 bases separated the two germline ends. Germline V CDR1 and CDR2: SGHVS, FNYEAQ. The CDR3 is made up of 15 amino acids. As DNA, the CDR3 is TGTGCCAGCAGCCAAGAAACAGGGCCCAAAAACATTCAGTACTTC. Residues: CASSQETGPKNIQYF.

The chain uses TRBV5-1 and TRBJ2-7, with D perhaps matching TRBD1 (6 bases). V was cut by 4 bases and J by 3 bases, with 14 bases left in between. CDR1 and CDR2 (germline): SGHRS, YFSETQ. CDR3 length equals 14 residues. The CDR3 spells CASSPRTAGYEQYF. The CDR3 region has the DNA TGCGCCAGCAGCCCACGGACAGCCGGCTACGAGCAGTACTTC.

About this clone: The junction shows a germline mismatch at one end, possibly a read error. The chain employs TRBV28 and TRBJ2-5; the match to TRBD2 covers 14 bases. Germline-derived CDR1 and CDR2 are MDHEN and SYDVKM. The CDR3 totals 12 residues. The CDR3: CASSSLGLAGDF. The CDR3 DNA reads as TGTGCCAGCAGTTCCCTGGGACTAGCGGGAGACTTC. The full variable domain, completed using reference TRBV28 and TRBJ2-5, is DVKVTQSSRYLVKRTGEKVFLECVQDMDHENMFWYRQDPGLGLRLIYFSYDVKMKEKGDIPEGYSVSREKKERFSLILESASTNQTSMYLCASSSLGLAGDFGPGTRLLVL.

This chain joins TRBV18 and TRBJ2-7, with D maybe TRBD1 (6 bases). There are 15 residues in the CDR3. Trimming shortened V by 3 bases and J by 4 bases, and 16 bases separated the two germline ends. Germline V gives CDR1 KGHSH, CDR2 LQKENI. The CDR3 nucleotides are TGTGCCAGCTCACCTGCGGGCTTACAGGGTTACGAGCAGTACTTC. The encoded protein is CASSPAGLQGYEQYF.

The rearrangement links TRBV6-5 to TRBJ1-4; D is possibly TRBD1 (5 bases). Germline loops: CDR1 MNHEY, CDR2 SVGAGI. CDR3 length: 13 residues. Trimming pared 8 bases from V and 5 bases from J, leaving 12 bases between. This CDR3 is CASVGAGNEKLFF. The CDR3, as DNA: TGTGCCAGCGTAGGGGCGGGGAATGAAAAACTGTTTTTT.

The CDR3 loop reads CASGTIRSETQYF. The DNA for the CDR3 is TGTGCCAGTGGGACAATTCGGTCGGAGACCCAGTACTTC. The chain recombines TRBV19 with TRBJ2-5; TRBD1 might be the D (6 bases). This CDR3 contains 13 residues. Germline CDR1 is LNHDA and CDR2 is SQIVND (reference sequence). The V gene lost 8 bases and the J gene lost 5 bases, with 15 bases spanning the gap.

V gene TRBV6-1 combines with J gene TRBJ1-2; 7 bases are a match to TRBD1. This CDR3 is built from 15 residues. Unmatched junction bases numbered 10, after V lost 7 bases and J lost 2 bases. From germline, CDR1 is MNHNS and CDR2 SASEGT. This CDR3 reads CASIKGDSLNYGYTF. The CDR3 bases are TGTGCCAGCATCAAGGGGGACAGCTTAAACTATGGCTACACCTTC.

The chain is built from TRBV5-8 and TRBJ2-1; 7 nucleotides match TRBD2. V gave up 5 bases and J gave up 0 bases; unmatched junction bases: 14. The germline gives CDR1 SGHTS, CDR2 YDEGEE. This CDR3 is built from 18 residues. CDR3 nucleotide sequence: TGTGCCAGCAGGGGTCGGAGCGGGGCCGGGAGCTCCTACAATGAGCAGTTCTTC. This translates into CASRGRSGAGSSYNEQFF.

The table lists this clone with a few counts. V and J are TRBV7-9 and TRBJ2-3; TRBD2 matches 10 bases. Per the germline V gene, CDR1 is SEHNR and CDR2 is FQNEAQ (reference sequence). The trim removed 4 bases at V and 3 bases at J, leaving 7 bases unmatched. This CDR3 spans 16 amino acids. CDR3: CASSYPAGGGTDTQYF. CDR3 nucleotides: TGTGCCAGCAGCTATCCAGCGGGGGGGGGTACAGATACGCAGTATTTT. Using reference TRBV7-9 and TRBJ2-3 for the parts outside the CDR3, the full variable domain is DTGVSQNPRHKITKRGQNVTFRCDPISEHNRLYWYRQTLGQGPEFLTYFQNEAQLEKSRLLSDRFSAERPKGSFSTLEIQRTEQGDSAMYLCASSYPAGGGTDTQYFGPGTRLTVL.